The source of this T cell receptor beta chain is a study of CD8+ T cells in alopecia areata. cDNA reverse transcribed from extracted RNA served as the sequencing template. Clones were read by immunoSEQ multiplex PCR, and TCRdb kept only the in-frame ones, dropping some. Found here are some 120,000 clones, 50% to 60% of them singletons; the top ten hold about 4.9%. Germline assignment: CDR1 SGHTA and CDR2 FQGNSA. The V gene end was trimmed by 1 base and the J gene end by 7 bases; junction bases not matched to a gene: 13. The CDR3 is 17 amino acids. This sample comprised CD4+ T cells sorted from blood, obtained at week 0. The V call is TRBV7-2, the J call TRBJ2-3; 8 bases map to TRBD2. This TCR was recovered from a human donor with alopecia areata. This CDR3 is CASSLGSSGPLRNTQYF. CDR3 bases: TGTGCCAGCAGCTTAGGTTCTAGCGGGCCGCTCAGGAATACGCAGTATTTT. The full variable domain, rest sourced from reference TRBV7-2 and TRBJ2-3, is GAGVSQSPSNKVTEKGKDVELRCDPISGHTALYWYRQSLGQGLEFLIYFQGNSAPDKSGLPSDRFSAERTGGSVSTLTIQRTQQEDSAVYLCASSLGSSGPLRNTQYFGPGTRLTVL.